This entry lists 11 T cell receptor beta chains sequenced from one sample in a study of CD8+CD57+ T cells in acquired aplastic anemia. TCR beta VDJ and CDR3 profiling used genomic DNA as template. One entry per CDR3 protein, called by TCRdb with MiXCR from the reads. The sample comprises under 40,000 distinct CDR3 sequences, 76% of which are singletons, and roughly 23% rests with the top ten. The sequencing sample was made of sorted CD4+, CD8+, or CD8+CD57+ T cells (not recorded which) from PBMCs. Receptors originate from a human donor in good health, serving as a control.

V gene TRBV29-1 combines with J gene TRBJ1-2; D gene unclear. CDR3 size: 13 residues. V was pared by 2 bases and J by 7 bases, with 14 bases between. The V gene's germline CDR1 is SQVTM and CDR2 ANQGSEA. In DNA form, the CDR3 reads TGCAGCGTTGAAAAGAGCCTAATGGGTGGCTACACCTTC. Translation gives CSVEKSLMGGYTF. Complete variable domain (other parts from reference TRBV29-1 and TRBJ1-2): SAVISQKPSRDICQRGTSLTIQCQVDSQVTMMFWYRQQPGQSLTLIATANQGSEATYESGFVIDKFPISRPNLTFSTLTVSNMSPEDSSIYLCSVEKSLMGGYTFGSGTRLTVV.

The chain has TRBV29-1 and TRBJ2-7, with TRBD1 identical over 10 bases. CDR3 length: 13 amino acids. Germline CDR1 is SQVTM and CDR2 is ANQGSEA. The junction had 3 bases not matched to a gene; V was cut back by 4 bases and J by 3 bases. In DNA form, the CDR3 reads TGCAGCGTTGTATGGGACAGGGGCTACGAGCAGTACTTC. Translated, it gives CSVVWDRGYEQYF.

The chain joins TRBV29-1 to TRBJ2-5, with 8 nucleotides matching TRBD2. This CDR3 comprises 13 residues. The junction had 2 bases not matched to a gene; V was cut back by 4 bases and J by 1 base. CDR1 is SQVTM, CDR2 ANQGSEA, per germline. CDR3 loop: CSVGGGPQETQYF. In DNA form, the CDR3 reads TGCAGCGTTGGCGGGGGGCCCCAAGAGACCCAGTACTTC.

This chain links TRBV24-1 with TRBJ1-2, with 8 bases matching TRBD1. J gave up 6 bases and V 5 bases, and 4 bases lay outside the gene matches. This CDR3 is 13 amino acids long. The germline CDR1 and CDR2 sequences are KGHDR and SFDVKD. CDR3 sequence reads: CATSGRTGNGYTF. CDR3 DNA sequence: TGTGCCACCAGTGGTCGGACAGGGAATGGCTACACCTTC.

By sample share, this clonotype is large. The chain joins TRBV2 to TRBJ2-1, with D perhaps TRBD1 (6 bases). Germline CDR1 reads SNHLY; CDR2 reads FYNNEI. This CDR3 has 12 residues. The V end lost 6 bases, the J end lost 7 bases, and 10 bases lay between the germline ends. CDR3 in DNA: TGTGCCAGCAGGGACAGACCAAATGAGCAGTTCTTC. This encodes CASRDRPNEQFF.

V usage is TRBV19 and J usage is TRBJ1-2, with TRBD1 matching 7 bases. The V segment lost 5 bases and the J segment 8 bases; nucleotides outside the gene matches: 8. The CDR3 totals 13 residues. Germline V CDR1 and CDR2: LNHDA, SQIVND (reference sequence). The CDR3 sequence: CASSSRQGRGYTF. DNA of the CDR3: TGTGCCAGTAGTTCGCGACAGGGTCGAGGCTACACCTTC.

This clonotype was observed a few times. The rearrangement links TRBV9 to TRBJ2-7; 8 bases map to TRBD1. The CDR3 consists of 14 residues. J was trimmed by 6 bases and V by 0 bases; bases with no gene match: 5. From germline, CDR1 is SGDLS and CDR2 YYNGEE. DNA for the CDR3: TGTGCCAGCAGCGTAGATCAGGGGGCCTTCGAGCAGTACTTC. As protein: CASSVDQGAFEQYF.

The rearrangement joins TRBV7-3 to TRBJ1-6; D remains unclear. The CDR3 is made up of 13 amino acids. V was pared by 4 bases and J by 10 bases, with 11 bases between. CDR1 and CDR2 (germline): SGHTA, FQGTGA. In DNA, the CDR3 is TGTGCCAGCAGCTCCCAATCCGGCTCACCCCTCCACTTT. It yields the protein CASSSQSGSPLHF.

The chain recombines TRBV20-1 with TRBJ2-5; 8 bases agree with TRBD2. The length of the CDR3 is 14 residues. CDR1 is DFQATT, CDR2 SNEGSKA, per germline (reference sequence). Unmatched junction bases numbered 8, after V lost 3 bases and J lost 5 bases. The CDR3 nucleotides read TGCAGTGCTAGCTCGGGGGGGCCGGCGGAGACCCAGTACTTC. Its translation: CSASSGGPAETQYF.

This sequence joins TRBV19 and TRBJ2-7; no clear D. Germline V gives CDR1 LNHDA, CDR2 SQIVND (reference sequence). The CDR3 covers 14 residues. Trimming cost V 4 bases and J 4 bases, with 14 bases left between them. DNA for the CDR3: TGTGCCAGTAGTAGCCGAAACCCAGGATACGAGCAGTACTTC. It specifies CASSSRNPGYEQYF.

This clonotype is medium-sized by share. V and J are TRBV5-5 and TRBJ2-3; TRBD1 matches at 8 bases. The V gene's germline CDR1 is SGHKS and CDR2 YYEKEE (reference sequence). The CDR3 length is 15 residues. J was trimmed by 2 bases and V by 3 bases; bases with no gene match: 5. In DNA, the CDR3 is TGTGCCAGCAGCTGGGGACAGGATCCCACAGATACGCAGTATTTT. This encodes CASSWGQDPTDTQYF.